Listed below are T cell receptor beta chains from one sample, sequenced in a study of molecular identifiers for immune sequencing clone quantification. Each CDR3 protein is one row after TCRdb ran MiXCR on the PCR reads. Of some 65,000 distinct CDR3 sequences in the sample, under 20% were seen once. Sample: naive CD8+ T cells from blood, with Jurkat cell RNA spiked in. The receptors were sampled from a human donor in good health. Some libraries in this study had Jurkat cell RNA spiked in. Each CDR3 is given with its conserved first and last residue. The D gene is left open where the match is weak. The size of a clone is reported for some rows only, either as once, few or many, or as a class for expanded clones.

CDR3 protein: CSATGQGSHEQYF; CDR3 DNA: TGCAGTGCCACGGGACAGGGGTCCCACGAGCAGTACTTC; V gene: TRBV20-1; D gene: TRBD1; clone size: many; J gene: TRBJ2-7
CDR3 protein: CSVFDRGLGEQFF; CDR3 DNA: TGCAGCGTTTTTGACAGGGGGCTAGGTGAGCAGTTCTTC; V gene: TRBV29-1; D gene: TRBD1; clone size: many; J gene: TRBJ2-1
CDR3 protein: CASSADTNREDGNTIYF; CDR3 DNA: TGTGCCAGCAGCGCTGATACCAACCGGGAGGATGGAAACACCATATATTTT; V gene: TRBV2; D gene: -; clone size: -; J gene: TRBJ1-3
CDR3 protein: CASSPTGSHEQYF; CDR3 DNA: TGTGCCAGCAGCCCAACAGGGTCCCACGAGCAGTACTTC; V gene: TRBV5-4; D gene: -; clone size: -; J gene: TRBJ2-7
CDR3 protein: CASSLGGQGELNIQYF; CDR3 DNA: TGTGCCAGCAGCTTAGGGGGACAGGGGGAGTTAAACATTCAGTACTTC; V gene: TRBV7-9; D gene: TRBD1; clone size: -; J gene: TRBJ2-4
CDR3 protein: CASSQKRGGFKNIQYF; CDR3 DNA: TGCGCCAGCAGCCAGAAACGTGGCGGGTTCAAAAACATTCAGTACTTC; V gene: TRBV5-1; D gene: -; clone size: many; J gene: TRBJ2-4
CDR3 protein: CSVEAPENWQETQYF; CDR3 DNA: TGCAGCGTTGAAGCACCAGAGAACTGGCAAGAGACCCAGTACTTC; V gene: TRBV29-1; D gene: -; clone size: many; J gene: TRBJ2-5
CDR3 protein: CASSPIAGDTQYF; CDR3 DNA: TGTGCCAGCAGTCCAATAGCGGGAGATACGCAGTATTTT; V gene: TRBV28; D gene: TRBD2; clone size: many; J gene: TRBJ2-3
CDR3 protein: CASSSLMTTSTDTQYF; CDR3 DNA: TGTGCCAGCAGCTCCCTTATGACCACTTCCACAGATACGCAGTATTTT; V gene: TRBV7-9; D gene: -; clone size: many; J gene: TRBJ2-3
CDR3 protein: CASSLGSGISYNEQFF; CDR3 DNA: TGCGCCAGCAGCTTGGGTAGCGGGATTAGTTACAATGAGCAGTTCTTC; V gene: TRBV5-1; D gene: TRBD2; clone size: -; J gene: TRBJ2-1
CDR3 protein: CASSQVATSLTGELFF; CDR3 DNA: TGCGCCAGCAGCCAAGTTGCGACTAGCCTCACCGGGGAGCTGTTTTTT; V gene: TRBV4-1; D gene: TRBD2; clone size: many; J gene: TRBJ2-2
CDR3 protein: CSARDFNGANTGELFF; CDR3 DNA: TGCAGTGCTAGAGATTTCAACGGGGCGAACACCGGGGAGCTGTTTTTT; V gene: TRBV20-1; D gene: -; clone size: many; J gene: TRBJ2-2
CDR3 protein: CASSVGLGVAFF; CDR3 DNA: TGTGCCAGCAGCGTAGGGTTAGGGGTGGCTTTCTTT; V gene: TRBV9; D gene: -; clone size: many; J gene: TRBJ1-1